These 7 T cell receptor beta chains were sequenced from one sample in a study of technical replicates of blood from a few donors. The data were produced by immunoSEQ multiplex PCR, yet TCRdb's version contains in-frame clones alone and is incomplete. The sample contains approximately 81,000 clones, roughly 95% of which appear only once. The sample taken for sequencing was T cells isolated from PBMCs. Source of these receptors: a human donor in good health.

The rearrangement links TRBV19 to TRBJ1-1, with 8 bases fitting TRBD1. The CDR3 consists of 14 residues. With 6 bases clipped from V and 6 bases from J, the junction kept 9 bases outside the gene matches. Germline V lookup: CDR1 LNHDA, CDR2 SQIVND (reference sequence). This CDR3 reads CASRDRDRPAEAFF. The CDR3 region has the DNA TGTGCCAGTAGGGACAGGGATAGACCAGCTGAAGCTTTCTTT.

This sequence joins TRBV9 and TRBJ2-7; a weak D match, TRBD2 (6 bases). Between the trimmed V and J ends, which lost 0 bases and 6 bases, there was a span of 16 bases. The CDR3 contains 15 residues. Germline V CDR1 and CDR2: SGDLS, YYNGEE. The CDR3 spells CASSVGHREVGEQYF. Here the CDR3 DNA reads TGTGCCAGCAGCGTAGGTCATAGGGAGGTGGGCGAGCAGTACTTC. Full variable domain (remainder filled in from reference TRBV9 and TRBJ2-7): DSGVTQTPKHLITATGQRVTLRCSPRSGDLSVYWYQQSLDQGLQFLIQYYNGEERAKGNILERFSAQQFPDLHSELNLSSLELGDSALYFCASSVGHREVGEQYFGPGTRLTVT.

The genes are TRBV2 and TRBJ1-1; D perhaps matches TRBD1 (6 bases). The CDR3 is 13 amino acids. Germline CDR1 and CDR2: SNHLY and FYNNEI. The germline V and J ends were trimmed by 7 bases and 2 bases, with 11 bases remaining between them. In DNA, the CDR3 is TGTGCCAGCAAGGCAGGGGTCAACACTGAAGCTTTCTTT. It yields the protein CASKAGVNTEAFF.

The J gene is TRBJ1-1, the V gene TRBV2; D might be TRBD1 (6 bases). The germline V gene encodes CDR1 SNHLY and CDR2 FYNNEI. The CDR3 runs 11 residues. Between the trimmed V and J ends, which lost 7 bases and 9 bases, there was a span of 12 bases. The CDR3 reads CASIQGLKAFF. As DNA, the CDR3 is TGTGCCAGCATACAGGGTTTGAAAGCTTTCTTT. Complete variable domain (other parts from reference TRBV2 and TRBJ1-1): EPEVTQTPSHQVTQMGQEVILRCVPISNHLYFYWYRQILGQKVEFLVSFYNNEISEKSEIFDDQFSVERPDGSNFTLKIRSTKLEDSAMYFCASIQGLKAFFGQGTRLTVV.

The chain links TRBV19 to TRBJ1-1; tentative D call: TRBD1 (6 bases). Trimming pared 6 bases from V and 4 bases from J, leaving 18 bases between. The CDR3 runs 15 residues. CDR1 and CDR2 from the germline V gene are LNHDA and SQIVND (reference sequence). CDR3: CASRPNLQGFTEAFF. CDR3 in DNA: TGTGCCAGTAGACCAAACCTACAGGGCTTCACTGAAGCTTTCTTT.

V is TRBV2 and J is TRBJ1-1; D not resolved. Germline lookup yields CDR1 SNHLY and CDR2 FYNNEI. V was shortened by 5 bases and J by 1 base, with 5 bases between the two germline ends. The CDR3 covers 12 residues. The CDR3 sequence is CASSPGNTEAFF. DNA of the CDR3: TGTGCCAGCAGTCCGGGGAACACTGAAGCTTTCTTT.

The chain joins TRBV30 to TRBJ2-7; tentative D call: TRBD2 (6 bases). V lost 3 bases and J lost 9, with 15 bases in between. Looked up from germline, CDR1 is GTSNPN and CDR2 is SVGIG (reference sequence). The length of the CDR3 is 12 residues. In nucleotides, the CDR3 is TGTGCCTGGAGCCCTTCCGGGACTTTGCAGTACTTC. This codes for CAWSPSGTLQYF. Full variable domain (remainder filled in from reference TRBV30 and TRBJ2-7): SQTIHQWPATLVQPVGSPLSLECTVEGTSNPNLYWYRQAAGRGLQLLFYSVGIGQISSEVPQNLSASRPQDRQFILSSKKLLLSDSGFYLCAWSPSGTLQYFGPGTRLTVT.